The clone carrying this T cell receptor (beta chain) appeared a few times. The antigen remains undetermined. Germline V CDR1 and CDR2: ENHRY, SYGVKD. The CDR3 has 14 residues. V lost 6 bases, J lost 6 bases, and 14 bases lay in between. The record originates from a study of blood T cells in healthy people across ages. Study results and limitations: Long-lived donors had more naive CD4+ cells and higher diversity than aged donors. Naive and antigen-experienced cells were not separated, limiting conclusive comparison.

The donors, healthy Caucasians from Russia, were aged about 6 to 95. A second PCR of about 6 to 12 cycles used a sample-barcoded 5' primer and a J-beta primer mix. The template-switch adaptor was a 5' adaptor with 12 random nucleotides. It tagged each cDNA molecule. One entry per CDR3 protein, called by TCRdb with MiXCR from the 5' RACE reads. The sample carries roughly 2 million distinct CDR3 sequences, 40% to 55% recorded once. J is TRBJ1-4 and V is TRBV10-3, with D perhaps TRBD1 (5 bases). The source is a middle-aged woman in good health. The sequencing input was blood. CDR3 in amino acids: CAISPSQVDEKLFF. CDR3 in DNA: TGTGCCATCAGCCCTTCACAGGTGGATGAAAAACTGTTTTTT.